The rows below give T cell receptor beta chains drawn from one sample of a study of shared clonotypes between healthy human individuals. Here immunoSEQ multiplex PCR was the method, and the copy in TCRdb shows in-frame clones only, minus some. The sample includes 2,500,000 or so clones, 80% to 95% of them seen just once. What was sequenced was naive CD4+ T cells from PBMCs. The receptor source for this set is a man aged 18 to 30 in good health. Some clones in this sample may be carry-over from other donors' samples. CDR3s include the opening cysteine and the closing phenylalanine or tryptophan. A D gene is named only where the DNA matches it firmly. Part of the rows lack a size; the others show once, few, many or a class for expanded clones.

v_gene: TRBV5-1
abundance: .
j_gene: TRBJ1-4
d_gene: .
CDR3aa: CASSSEGSPKGNEKLFF
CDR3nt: TGCGCCAGCAGCTCCGAGGGCTCCCCTAAGGGGAATGAAAAACTGTTTTTT

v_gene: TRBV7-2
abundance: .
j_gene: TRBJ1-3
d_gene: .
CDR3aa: CASSLISGLNPGNTIYF
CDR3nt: TGTGCCAGCAGCTTAATCTCAGGGTTGAATCCCGGAAACACCATATATTTT

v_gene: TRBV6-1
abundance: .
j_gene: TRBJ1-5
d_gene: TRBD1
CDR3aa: CATETGTGSNQPQHF
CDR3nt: TGTGCCACCGAGACAGGGACGGGGAGCAATCAGCCCCAGCATTTT

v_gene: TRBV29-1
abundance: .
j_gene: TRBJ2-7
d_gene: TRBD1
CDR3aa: CSVDVTGVGYEQYF
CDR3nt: TGCAGCGTTGATGTCACAGGGGTTGGGTACGAGCAGTACTTC

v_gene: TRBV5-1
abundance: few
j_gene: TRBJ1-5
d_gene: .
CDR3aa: CASSLEGSNQPQHF
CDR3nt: TGCGCCAGCAGCCTAGAGGGCAGCAATCAGCCCCAGCATTTT

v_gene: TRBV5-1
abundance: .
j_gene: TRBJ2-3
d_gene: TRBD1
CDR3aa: CASSSPRQGADTQYF
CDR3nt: TGCGCCAGCAGCTCCCCTCGACAGGGTGCAGATACGCAGTATTTT

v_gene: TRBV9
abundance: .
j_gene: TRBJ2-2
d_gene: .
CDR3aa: CASSAGLDTGELFF
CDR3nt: TGTGCCAGCAGCGCTGGTTTGGATACCGGGGAGCTGTTTTTT

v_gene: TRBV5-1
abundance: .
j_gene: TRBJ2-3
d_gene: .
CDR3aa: CASSRSGIGDTQYF
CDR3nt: TGCGCCAGCAGCCGAAGTGGCATAGGAGATACGCAGTATTTT

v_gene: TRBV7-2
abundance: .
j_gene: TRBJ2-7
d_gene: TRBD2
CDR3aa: CATRRTSAYEQYF
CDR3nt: TGTGCCACCAGACGGACTAGCGCCTACGAGCAGTACTTC

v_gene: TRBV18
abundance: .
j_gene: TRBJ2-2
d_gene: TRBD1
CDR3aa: CASSPTTGANTGELFF
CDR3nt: TGTGCCAGCTCACCTACGACAGGGGCCAACACCGGGGAGCTGTTTTTT

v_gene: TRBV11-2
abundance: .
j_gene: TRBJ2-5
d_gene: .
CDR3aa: CASRSLRGLGGLWETQYF
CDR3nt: TGTGCCAGCCGTAGTTTGCGGGGGCTAGGGGGACTCTGGGAGACCCAGTACTTC

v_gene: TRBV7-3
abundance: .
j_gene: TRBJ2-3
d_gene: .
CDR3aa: CASSLNSGLTDTQYF
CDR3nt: TGTGCCAGCAGCTTAAATAGCGGACTAACAGATACGCAGTATTTT

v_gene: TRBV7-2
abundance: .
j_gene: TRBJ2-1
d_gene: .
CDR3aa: CASSPAGTRYNEQFF
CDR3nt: TGTGCCAGCAGCCCAGCCGGGACAAGATACAATGAGCAGTTCTTC

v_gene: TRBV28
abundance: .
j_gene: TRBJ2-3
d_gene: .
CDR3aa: CASRPGGSTDTQYF
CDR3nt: TGTGCCAGCAGACCCGGGGGAAGCACAGATACGCAGTATTTT

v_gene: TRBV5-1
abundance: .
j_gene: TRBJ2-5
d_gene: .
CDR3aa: CASSSAPQETQYF
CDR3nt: TGCGCCAGCAGCTCTGCACCCCAAGAGACCCAGTACTTC

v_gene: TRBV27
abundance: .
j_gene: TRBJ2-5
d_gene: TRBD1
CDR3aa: CASSFFTDRYQETQYF
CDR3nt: TGTGCCAGCAGTTTCTTTACGGACAGGTACCAAGAGACCCAGTACTTC

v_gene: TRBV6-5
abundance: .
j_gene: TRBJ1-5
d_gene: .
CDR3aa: CASSTQGQPQHF
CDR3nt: TGTGCCAGCAGTACCCAGGGTCAGCCCCAGCATTTT

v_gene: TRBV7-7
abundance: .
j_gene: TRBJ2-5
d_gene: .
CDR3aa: CASSLAMGMGAQYF
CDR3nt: TGTGCCAGCAGCTTAGCTATGGGGATGGGGGCCCAGTACTTC

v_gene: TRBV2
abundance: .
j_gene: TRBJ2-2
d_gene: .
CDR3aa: CASIERAANTGELFF
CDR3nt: TGTGCCAGCATCGAGCGGGCCGCGAACACCGGGGAGCTGTTTTTT

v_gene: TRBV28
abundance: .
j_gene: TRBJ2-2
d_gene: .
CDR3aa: CASIRKKAPDTGELFF
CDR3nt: TGTGCCAGCATCCGGAAAAAAGCGCCCGACACCGGGGAGCTGTTTTTT

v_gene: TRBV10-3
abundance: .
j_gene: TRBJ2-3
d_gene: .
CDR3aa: CAISEATDTQYF
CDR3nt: TGTGCCATCAGTGAGGCCACAGATACGCAGTATTTT

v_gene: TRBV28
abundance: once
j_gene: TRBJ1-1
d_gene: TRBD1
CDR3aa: CASSVSGTGPLGAFF
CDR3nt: TGTGCCAGCAGTGTATCCGGGACAGGACCTCTCGGGGCTTTCTTT

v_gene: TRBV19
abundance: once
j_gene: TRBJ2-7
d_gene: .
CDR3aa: CASSLHLSGSYEQYF
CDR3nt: TGTGCCAGTAGTCTGCATCTGTCGGGCTCGTACGAGCAGTACTTC

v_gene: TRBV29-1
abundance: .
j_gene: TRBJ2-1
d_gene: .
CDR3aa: CSVGWERKNEQFF
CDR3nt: TGCAGCGTCGGGTGGGAGAGGAAGAATGAGCAGTTCTTC

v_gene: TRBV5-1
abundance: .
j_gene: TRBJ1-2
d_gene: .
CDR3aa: CASSAPPWGYTF
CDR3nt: TGCGCCAGCAGCGCCCCCCCGTGGGGCTACACCTTC

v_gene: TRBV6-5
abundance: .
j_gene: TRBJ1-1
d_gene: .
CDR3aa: CASSYPGGTEAFF
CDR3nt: TGTGCCAGCAGTTACCCGGGGGGCACTGAAGCTTTCTTT

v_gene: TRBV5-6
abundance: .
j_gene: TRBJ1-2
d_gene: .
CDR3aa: CASSLGAAANYGYTF
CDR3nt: TGTGCCAGCAGCTTGGGTGCAGCCGCTAACTATGGCTACACCTTC

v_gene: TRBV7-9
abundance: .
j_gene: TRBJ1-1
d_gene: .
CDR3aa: CASSLLAWTEAFF
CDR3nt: TGTGCCAGCAGCTTATTGGCTTGGACTGAAGCTTTCTTT

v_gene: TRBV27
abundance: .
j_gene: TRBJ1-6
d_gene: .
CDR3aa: CASGNGQYNSPLHF
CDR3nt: TGTGCCAGCGGGAACGGGCAATATAATTCACCCCTCCACTTT

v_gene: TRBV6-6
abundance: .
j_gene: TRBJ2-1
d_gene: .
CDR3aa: CASNGVDGRAYNEQFF
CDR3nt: TGTGCCAGCAACGGGGTCGACGGAAGGGCCTACAATGAGCAGTTCTTC

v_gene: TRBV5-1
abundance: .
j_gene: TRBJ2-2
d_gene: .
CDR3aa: CASSQAPGGAGELFF
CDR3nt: TGCGCCAGCAGCCAAGCCCCGGGTGGGGCCGGGGAGCTGTTTTTT

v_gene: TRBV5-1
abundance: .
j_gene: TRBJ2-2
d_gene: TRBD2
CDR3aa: CASSLPTSGTNTGELFF
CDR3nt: TGCGCCAGCAGCTTGCCCACTAGCGGGACGAACACCGGGGAGCTGTTTTTT

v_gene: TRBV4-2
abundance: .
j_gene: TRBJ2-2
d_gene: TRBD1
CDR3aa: CASSQELGDRAIGGTGELFF
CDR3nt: TGTGCCAGCAGCCAAGAACTGGGAGACAGGGCGATTGGGGGCACCGGGGAGCTGTTTTTT

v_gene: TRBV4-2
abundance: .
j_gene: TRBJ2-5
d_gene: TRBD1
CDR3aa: CASSLKTGVGETQYF
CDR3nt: TGTGCCAGCAGCCTCAAGACAGGGGTAGGAGAGACCCAGTACTTC

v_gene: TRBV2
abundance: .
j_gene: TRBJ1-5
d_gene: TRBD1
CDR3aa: CASSPTGGGQPQHF
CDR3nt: TGTGCCAGCAGTCCTACAGGGGGGGGTCAGCCCCAGCATTTT

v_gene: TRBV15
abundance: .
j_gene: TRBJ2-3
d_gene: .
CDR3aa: CATSGSGSTDTQYF
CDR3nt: TGTGCCACCAGCGGTAGCGGAAGCACAGATACGCAGTATTTT

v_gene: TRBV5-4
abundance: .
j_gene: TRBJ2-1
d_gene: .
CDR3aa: CASSLARGFLHNEQFF
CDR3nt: TGTGCCAGCAGCTTGGCGAGGGGCTTTCTTCACAATGAGCAGTTCTTC

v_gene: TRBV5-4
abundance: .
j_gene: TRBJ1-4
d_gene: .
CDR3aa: CASSLGGGEEKLFF
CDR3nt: TGTGCCAGCAGCTTGGGGGGGGGCGAAGAAAAACTGTTTTTT

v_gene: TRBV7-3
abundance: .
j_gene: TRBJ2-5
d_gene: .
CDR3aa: CASSSLFPRGETQYF
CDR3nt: TGTGCCAGCAGCTCACTCTTTCCGCGAGGGGAGACCCAGTACTTC

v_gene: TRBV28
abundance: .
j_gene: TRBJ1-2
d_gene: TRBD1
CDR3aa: CASSSDRTGYGYTF
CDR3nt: TGTGCCAGCAGCTCGGACAGGACGGGCTATGGCTACACCTTC

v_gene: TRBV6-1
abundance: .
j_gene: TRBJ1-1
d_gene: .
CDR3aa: CASSGLQGPEAFF
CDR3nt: TGTGCCAGCAGTGGGTTACAGGGTCCTGAAGCTTTCTTT

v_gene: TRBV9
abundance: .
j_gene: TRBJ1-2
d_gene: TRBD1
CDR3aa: CASSAEDRGRDGYTF
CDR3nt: TGTGCCAGCAGCGCAGAGGACAGGGGCCGGGATGGCTACACCTTC

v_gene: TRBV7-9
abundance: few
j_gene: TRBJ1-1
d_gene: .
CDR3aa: CASSLGTVNTEAFF
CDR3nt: TGTGCCAGCAGCTTAGGGACAGTGAACACTGAAGCTTTCTTT

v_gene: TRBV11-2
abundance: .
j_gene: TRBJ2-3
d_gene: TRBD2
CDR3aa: CASSLGLAGGGDTQYF
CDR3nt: TGTGCCAGCAGCCTGGGACTAGCGGGAGGGGGGGATACGCAGTATTTT

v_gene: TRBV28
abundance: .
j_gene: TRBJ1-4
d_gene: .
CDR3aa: CASSLGRQKLFF
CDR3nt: TGTGCCAGCAGTTTAGGGCGGCAAAAACTGTTTTTT

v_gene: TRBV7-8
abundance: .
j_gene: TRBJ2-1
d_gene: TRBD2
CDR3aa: CASSLKREWGFF
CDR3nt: TGTGCCAGCAGCTTGAAGCGGGAGTGGGGGTTCTTC

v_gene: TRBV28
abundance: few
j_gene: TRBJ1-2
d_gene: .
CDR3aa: CASTDGLYGYTF
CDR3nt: TGTGCCAGCACCGACGGTCTCTATGGCTACACCTTC

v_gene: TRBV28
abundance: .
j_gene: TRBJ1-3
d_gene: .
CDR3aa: CASSSGGSGNTIYF
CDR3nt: TGTGCCAGCAGTTCGGGGGGATCTGGAAACACCATATATTTT

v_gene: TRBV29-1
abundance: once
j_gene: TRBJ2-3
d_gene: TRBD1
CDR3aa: CSGQGYTDTQYF
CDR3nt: TGCAGCGGACAGGGGTACACAGATACGCAGTATTTT

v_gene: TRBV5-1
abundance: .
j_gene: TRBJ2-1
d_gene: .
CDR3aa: CASSFRGFRNEQFF
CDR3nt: TGCGCCAGCAGCTTCCGAGGGTTTCGCAATGAGCAGTTCTTC

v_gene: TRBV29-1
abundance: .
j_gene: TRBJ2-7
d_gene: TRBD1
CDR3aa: CSSKGTGGPYEQYF
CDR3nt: TGCAGCTCAAAGGGGACAGGGGGGCCCTACGAGCAGTACTTC

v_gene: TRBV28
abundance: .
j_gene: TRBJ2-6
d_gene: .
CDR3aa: CASTSPGANVLTF
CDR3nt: TGTGCCAGCACTTCACCTGGGGCCAACGTCCTGACTTTC

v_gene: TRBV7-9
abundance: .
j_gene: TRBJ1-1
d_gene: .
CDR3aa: CAQGSMNTEAFF
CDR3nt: TGTGCTCAGGGGTCCATGAACACTGAAGCTTTCTTT

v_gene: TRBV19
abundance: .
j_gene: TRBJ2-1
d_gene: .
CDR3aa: CASSLKREQFF
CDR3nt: TGTGCCAGTAGTCTCAAGCGGGAGCAGTTCTTC

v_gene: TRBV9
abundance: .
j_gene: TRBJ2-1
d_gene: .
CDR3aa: CASSVVGRDGEQFF
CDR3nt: TGTGCCAGCAGCGTAGTCGGCCGAGACGGTGAGCAGTTCTTC

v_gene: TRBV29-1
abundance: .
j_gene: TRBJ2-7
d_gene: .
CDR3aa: CSVAGTPSFEQYF
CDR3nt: TGCAGCGTTGCTGGGACCCCTAGTTTCGAGCAGTACTTC

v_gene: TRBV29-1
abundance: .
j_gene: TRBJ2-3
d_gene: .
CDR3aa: CSAELASSTDTQYF
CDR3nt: TGCAGCGCAGAGCTAGCGTCTAGCACAGATACGCAGTATTTT

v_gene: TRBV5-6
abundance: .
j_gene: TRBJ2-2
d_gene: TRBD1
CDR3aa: CASSLGHRGTGELFF
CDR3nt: TGTGCCAGCAGCTTGGGGCACAGGGGCACCGGGGAGCTGTTTTTT

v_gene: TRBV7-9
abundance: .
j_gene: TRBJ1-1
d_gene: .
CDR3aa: CASQRVGSAEAFF
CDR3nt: TGTGCCAGCCAACGGGTAGGTTCGGCTGAAGCTTTCTTT